This TCR beta chain appears in the sequencing data of a study of Graves' ophthalmopathy and Graves' hyperthyroidism. Hyperthyroidism patients had new diagnoses, durations under 2 months, and ages of 18 to 65. As diagnostic evidence, clinical symptoms, serum thyroxine, TRAb, thyroid ultrasound and orbital computed tomography were relied upon. Findings of the study overall: Ophthalmopathy versus stable hyperthyroidism: 13-signature model gave 87.88% sensitivity, approximately 80% specificity.

Scientists amplified the TCR beta CDR3 regions from RNA transcripts. In the first round, RT-PCR was carried out with HTBI primers, and a multiplex PCR formed the second round. Each CDR3 protein is one row after TCRdb ran MiXCR on the multiplex PCR reads. The sample shows over a million distinct CDR3 sequences, around a third of them seen only once. A word on this clonotype: Its antigen is undetermined. A much larger clone differs by one base, so this may be a read error.

The source is an adult man with Graves' hyperthyroidism. The source material was peripheral blood or thyroid tissue (not recorded which).

The DNA of the CDR3 is TGTGCCACCAGCAGAGATCGTGGACAGGGCTACGAGCAGTACTTC. Translating gives CATSRDRGQGYEQYF. The chain employs TRBV15 and TRBJ2-7; 8 positions match TRBD1. The germline gives CDR1 LNHNV, CDR2 YYDKDF (reference sequence). V shed 0 bases, J shed 3 bases, and the junction held 4 bases outside the gene matches. This CDR3 spans 15 amino acids.